This T cell receptor beta chain comes out of a study of tumor-infiltrating lymphocytes in primary liver carcinoma. On the study more broadly: Tumor stage was T1-T3 N0M0, and tumor size was 4.2 to 10 cm across.

Comment on this clonotype: The antigen is undetermined.

Study outcomes and limitations: Just about 7.5-25% of leading clones were found in every one of five regions.

Total RNA and DNA came together from 20-30 mg of bulk tissue without cell sorting. The patients had histopathologically diagnosed primary liver carcinoma, and their disease was treated by surgical resection. All tumor samples contained more than 90% viable tumor cells. The CDR3 runs 15 residues. cDNA specific to TCR beta was made from around 530 ng of total RNA, with a constant-region primer employed for priming. Employing slightly modified ARM-PCR, three nested multiplex PCR rounds were run, and these gave rise to the TCR beta libraries. Both of the initial two PCR rounds ran for approximately 11 cycles and employed TRBV1-TRBV30 forward primers alongside a C-beta reverse primer. TCRdb itself ran the multiplex PCR reads through MiXCR, one entry per CDR3 protein. Of 95,000 to 100,000 distinct CDR3 sequences listed, around two thirds are singletons.

The TCR sequence derives from a woman aged 55-70 years with primary liver carcinoma and hepatitis B virus infection. Source material: liver tumor tissue from sampling region 2. The subset: tumor region T2, inferior pole. The gene calls are TRBV21-1 and TRBJ2-7; TRBD1, as called in the table, went unchecked against the DNA. TRBV21-1 constitutes a pseudogene. The DNA of the CDR3 is TGTGTCAGCGGCGAGTGGGGGAGCAGGTTCCACGAGCAGTACTTC. Its translation: CVSGEWGSRFHEQYF.